The next 5 T cell receptor beta chains were all read from a single sample in a study of blood T cell repertoires in COVID-19. The assay was immunoSEQ multiplex PCR, and TCRdb's table has in-frame clones only and misses some. The sample lists a few hundred thousand clones; approximately 85% were seen once. The specimen was PBMCs or T cells enriched from blood (not recorded which). The receptors shown here come from a man aged 25-45 years who had recovered from COVID-19.

The chain carries TRBV5-1 and TRBJ1-1; D may be TRBD1 (5 bases). V was trimmed by 4 bases and J by 5 bases, leaving 15 bases between them. Looked up from germline, CDR1 is SGHRS and CDR2 is YFSETQ. This CDR3 spans 14 amino acids. The CDR3: CASSGGTQGTEAFF. In DNA form, the CDR3 reads TGCGCCAGCAGCGGGGGGACCCAGGGAACTGAAGCTTTCTTT.

This sequence joins TRBV24-1 and TRBJ2-1, with a possible D match to TRBD2 (5 bases). CDR1 KGHDR and CDR2 SFDVKD come from the germline V gene. The CDR3 sequence is 13 residues long. The ends were cut back, 1 base at V and 7 bases at J, with 7 bases in the middle. CDR3 sequence reads: CATSDFPGNEQFF. The CDR3 DNA reads TGTGCCACCAGTGATTTCCCGGGGAATGAGCAGTTCTTC.

This chain links TRBV29-1 with TRBJ1-5, with D unclear. V lost 3 bases to trimming and J lost 0 bases, with 6 bases between them. This CDR3 has 13 amino acids. Germline CDR1 reads SQVTM; CDR2 reads ANQGSEA. The CDR3 DNA is TGCAGCGTTGATGGAGGTAGCAATCAGCCCCAGCATTTT. It is translated as CSVDGGSNQPQHF.

The chain uses TRBV5-6 and TRBJ1-3; 9 bases agree with TRBD1. CDR1 is SGHDT and CDR2 is YYEEEE in the germline V gene. J lost 5 bases, V lost 6 bases, and 6 bases had no gene match. CDR3 length equals 14 residues. For the CDR3, the DNA is TGTGCCAGCATGCCACAGGGGGCAAGAAACACCATATATTTT. Protein sequence: CASMPQGARNTIYF.

This clone was seen a few times. The rearrangement uses TRBV7-3 and TRBJ2-2, with 7 bases that match TRBD1. Trimming at V came to 5 bases and at J to 7 bases, leaving 4 bases not matched to a gene. Germline CDR1 and CDR2: SGHTA and FQGTGA. The length of the CDR3 is 13 residues. CDR3 region: CASSPQGIGELFF. The CDR3 DNA sequence: TGTGCCAGCAGCCCACAGGGGATCGGGGAGCTGTTTTTT.